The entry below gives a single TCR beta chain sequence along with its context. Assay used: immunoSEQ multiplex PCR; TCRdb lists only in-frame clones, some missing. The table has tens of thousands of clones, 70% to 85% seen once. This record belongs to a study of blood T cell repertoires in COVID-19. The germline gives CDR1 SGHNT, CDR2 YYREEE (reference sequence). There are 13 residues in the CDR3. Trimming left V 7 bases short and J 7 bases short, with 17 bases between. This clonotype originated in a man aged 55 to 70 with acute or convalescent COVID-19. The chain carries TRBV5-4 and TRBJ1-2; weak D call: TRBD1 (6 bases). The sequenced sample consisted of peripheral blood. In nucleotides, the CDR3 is TGTGCCAGCCGGGGGGGGCAGGGGCTTGGCTACACCTTC. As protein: CASRGGQGLGYTF.